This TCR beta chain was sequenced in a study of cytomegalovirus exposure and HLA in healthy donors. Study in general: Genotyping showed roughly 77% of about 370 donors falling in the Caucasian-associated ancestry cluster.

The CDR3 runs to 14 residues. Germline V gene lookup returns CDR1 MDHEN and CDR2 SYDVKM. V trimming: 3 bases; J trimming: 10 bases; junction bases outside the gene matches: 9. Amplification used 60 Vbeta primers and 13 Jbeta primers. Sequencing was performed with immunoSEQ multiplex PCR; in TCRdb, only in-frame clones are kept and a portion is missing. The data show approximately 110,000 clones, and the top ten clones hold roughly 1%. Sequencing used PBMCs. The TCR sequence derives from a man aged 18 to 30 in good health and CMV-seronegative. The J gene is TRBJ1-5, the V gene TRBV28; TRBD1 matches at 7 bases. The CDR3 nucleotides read TGTGCCAGCAGTTTGCACAGGGGCAATCGACCCCAGCATTTT. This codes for CASSLHRGNRPQHF.